Presented here are 10 T cell receptor beta chains from one specimen sequenced in a study of blood T cell repertoires in COVID-19. Sequenced by immunoSEQ multiplex PCR; TCRdb stores in-frame clones only, minus some. This table holds about 160,000 clones, approximately 88% found once. Sequenced sample: peripheral blood. The source is a woman older than 75 with active or convalescent COVID-19.

This clone was recorded only once. The J gene is TRBJ2-7, the V gene TRBV29-1, with TRBD1 identical over 9 bases. The CDR3 is 13 residues long. Per germline, CDR1 SQVTM and CDR2 ANQGSEA. The junction had 7 bases not matched to a gene; V was cut back by 7 bases and J by 3 bases. CDR3 nucleotide sequence: TGCAGCGCCTCCGGGACAGGGCACTACGAGCAGTACTTC. Its protein is CSASGTGHYEQYF.

The chain combines TRBV7-2 with TRBJ1-1; D possibly corresponds to TRBD1 (6 bases). The CDR3 covers 15 residues. Germline V gives CDR1 SGHTA, CDR2 FQGNSA. The V end was cut by 5 bases, the J end by 5 bases, with 18 bases between. In nucleotides, the CDR3 is TGTGCCAGCAGCCTGGGAGGGGGGCTCGGGACTGAAGCTTTCTTT. Translating it yields CASSLGGGLGTEAFF.

The chain joins TRBV19 to TRBJ1-5, with D unresolved. V was cut by 5 bases and J by 1 base, with 12 bases left in between. The germline gives CDR1 LNHDA, CDR2 SQIVND (reference sequence). The length of the CDR3 is 15 residues. The CDR3 protein is CASSPSGISNQPQHF. As DNA, the CDR3 is TGTGCCAGTAGTCCATCAGGTATCAGCAATCAGCCCCAGCATTTT. The variable domain in full, completed from reference TRBV19 and TRBJ1-5, reads DGGITQSPKYLFRKEGQNVTLSCEQNLNHDAMYWYRQDPGQGLRLIYYSQIVNDFQKGDIAEGYSVSREKKESFPLTVTSAQKNPTAFYLCASSPSGISNQPQHFGDGTRLSIL.

The rearrangement links TRBV30 to TRBJ1-1; D call uncertain. The germline CDR1 and CDR2 sequences are GTSNPN and SVGIG (reference sequence). The CDR3 loop spans 14 amino acids. V lost 0 bases, J lost 1 base, and 9 bases lay in between. CDR3 coding DNA: TGTGCCTGGAGTGTACTAACCCAGAACACTGAAGCTTTCTTT. This encodes CAWSVLTQNTEAFF.

The chain couples TRBV11-2 to TRBJ1-1; 7 bases line up with TRBD1. With 5 bases clipped from V and 1 base from J, the junction kept 4 bases outside the gene matches. Germline V gene lookup returns CDR1 SGHAT and CDR2 FQNNGV. The CDR3 runs to 14 residues. The CDR3: CASSPWTGNTEAFF. In nucleotides, the CDR3 is TGTGCCAGCAGCCCTTGGACAGGGAACACTGAAGCTTTCTTT.

The table lists this clone with a count of one. V usage is TRBV5-1 and J usage is TRBJ2-7; 12 nucleotides line up with TRBD1. Trimming took 4 bases from V and 1 from J; bases not matched to a gene: 9. Germline CDR1 SGHRS, CDR2 YFSETQ. CDR3 length: 17 amino acids. The DNA of the CDR3 is TGCGCCAGCAGCGAGGGGACAGGGGGCTTCTCATCCTACGAGCAGTACTTC. Translating it yields CASSEGTGGFSSYEQYF.

The genes are TRBV11-3 and TRBJ1-3; D unclear. V lost 4 bases, J lost 0 bases, and 7 bases lay in between. From germline, CDR1 is SGHNT and CDR2 YENEEA. The CDR3 extends over 14 amino acids. The DNA of the CDR3 is TGTGCCAGCAGCTCACAGATCTCTGGAAACACCATATATTTT. It yields the protein CASSSQISGNTIYF.

This clone was observed a single time. V gene TRBV18 combines with J gene TRBJ2-7, with 11 bases aligning to TRBD1. There are 15 residues in the CDR3. Germline assignment: CDR1 KGHSH and CDR2 LQKENI. V was pared by 0 bases and J by 5 bases, with 3 bases of the junction left unmatched. CDR3 in amino acids: CASSPPGQGVNEQYF. The CDR3 DNA sequence: TGTGCCAGCTCACCACCGGGACAGGGGGTAAACGAGCAGTACTTC.

The chain employs TRBV19 and TRBJ1-1; D remains unclear. This CDR3 has 12 amino acids. V was trimmed by 7 bases and J by 3 bases, leaving 9 bases between them. Germline CDR1 is LNHDA and CDR2 is SQIVND (reference sequence). CDR3: CASKTVYTEAFF. The CDR3 nucleotides are TGTGCCAGTAAAACTGTCTACACTGAAGCTTTCTTT.

This clone occurred a few times. V is TRBV27 and J is TRBJ2-2, with D possibly being TRBD1 (5 bases). V was cut by 2 bases and J by 6 bases, with 10 bases left in between. This CDR3 contains 14 residues. Germline CDR1 reads MNHEY; CDR2 reads SMNVEV (reference sequence). CDR3 in amino acids: CASSLRGRAGELFF. CDR3 bases: TGTGCCAGCAGTTTAAGGGGTAGGGCCGGGGAGCTGTTTTTT.